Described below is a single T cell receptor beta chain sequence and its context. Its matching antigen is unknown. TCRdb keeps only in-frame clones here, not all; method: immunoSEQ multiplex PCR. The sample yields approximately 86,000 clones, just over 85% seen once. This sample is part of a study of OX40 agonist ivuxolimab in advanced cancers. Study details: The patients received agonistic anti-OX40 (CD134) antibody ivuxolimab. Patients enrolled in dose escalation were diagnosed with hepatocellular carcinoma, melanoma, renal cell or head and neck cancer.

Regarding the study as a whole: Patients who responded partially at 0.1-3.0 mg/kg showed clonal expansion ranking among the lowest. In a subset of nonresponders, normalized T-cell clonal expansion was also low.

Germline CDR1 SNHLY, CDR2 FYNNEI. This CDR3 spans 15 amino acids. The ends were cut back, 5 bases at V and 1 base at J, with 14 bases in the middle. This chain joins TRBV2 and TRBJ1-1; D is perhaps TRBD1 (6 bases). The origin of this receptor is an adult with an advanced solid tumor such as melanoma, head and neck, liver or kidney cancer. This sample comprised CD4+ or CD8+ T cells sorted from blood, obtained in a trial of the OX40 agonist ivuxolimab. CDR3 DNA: TGTGCCAGCAGTCCTACGGGACAACCGAACACTGAAGCTTTCTTT. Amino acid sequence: CASSPTGQPNTEAFF.